These 25 T cell receptor beta chains originate from one sample sequenced in a study of CD8 T cell repertoires and HIV-1 epitope variants. The antigens of these receptors remain unknown. Sequencing used immunoSEQ multiplex PCR; TCRdb keeps in-frame clones, though not all of them. The data hold roughly 4,800 clones, with 69% observed a single time. The sequencing input was cultured CD8+ T cells derived from PBMCs. These TCRs come from a male donor with HIV.

The chain uses TRBV28 and TRBJ1-3; D remains ambiguous. The CDR3 is 16 residues long. V was cut by 5 bases and J by 2 bases, with 16 bases left in between. CDR1 is MDHEN, CDR2 SYDVKM, per germline. CDR3 amino acids: CASSSTIDGPGNTIYF. The CDR3 DNA is TGTGCCAGCAGTAGTACCATCGATGGGCCTGGAAACACCATATATTTT.

The rearrangement joins TRBV28 to TRBJ2-7; 11 nucleotides align to TRBD2. V was pared by 5 bases and J by 4 bases, with 7 bases of the junction left unmatched. The CDR3 loop spans 15 amino acids. The germline gives CDR1 MDHEN, CDR2 SYDVKM. Here the CDR3 DNA reads TGTGCCAGCAGTCCTTTAGCGGGAGGGTTGTACGAGCAGTACTTC. It codes for CASSPLAGGLYEQYF.

The chain couples TRBV28 to TRBJ1-5; D not certain. The germline CDR1 and CDR2 sequences are MDHEN and SYDVKM. Deletions cut 2 bases from V and 3 bases from J, with 5 bases between. The CDR3 sequence is 13 residues long. For the CDR3, the DNA is TGTGCCAGCAGTTTACTAATCAATCAGCCCCAGCATTTT. Its translation is CASSLLINQPQHF. Combining the CDR3 with reference TRBV28 and TRBJ1-5 gives the whole variable domain DVKVTQSSRYLVKRTGEKVFLECVQDMDHENMFWYRQDPGLGLRLIYFSYDVKMKEKGDIPEGYSVSREKKERFSLILESASTNQTSMYLCASSLLINQPQHFGDGTRLSIL.

The J gene is TRBJ1-6, the V gene TRBV27; no definite D call. The V gene's germline CDR1 is MNHEY and CDR2 SMNVEV (reference sequence). V gave up 6 bases and J gave up 0 bases, with 3 bases separating them. The CDR3 extends over 13 amino acids. The CDR3 sequence: CASRGSYNSPLHF. CDR3 in DNA: TGTGCCAGCAGGGGCTCCTATAATTCACCCCTCCACTTT.

The chain carries TRBV10-3 and TRBJ1-4, with D hard to call. V lost 2 bases, J lost 3 bases, and 7 bases lay in between. Looked up from germline, CDR1 is ENHRY and CDR2 is SYGVKD. The CDR3 contains 14 residues. The CDR3, as DNA: TGTGCCATCAGTGAGACCACCTCTAATGAAAAACTGTTTTTT. Encoded protein: CAISETTSNEKLFF.

The chain uses TRBV11-2 and TRBJ2-1, with 7 bases aligning to TRBD1. The CDR3 is made up of 19 amino acids. V shed 4 bases and J 1 base; nucleotides not matched to a gene: 16. Germline CDR1 is SGHAT and CDR2 is FQNNGV. The CDR3 reads CASSSRKLVDRSSYNEQFF. The CDR3 region has the DNA TGTGCCAGCAGCTCCAGAAAGTTGGTGGACAGGTCGTCCTACAATGAGCAGTTCTTC.

Here the CDR3 DNA reads TGTGCCTGGAGTGTAGCGGGGGGCGGGGAGCTGTTTTTT. It is translated as CAWSVAGGGELFF. The chain recombines TRBV30 with TRBJ2-2; 9 bases map to TRBD2. V was pared by 0 bases and J by 7 bases, with 0 bases of the junction left unmatched. This CDR3 has 13 amino acids. From germline, CDR1 is GTSNPN and CDR2 SVGIG (reference sequence).

J is TRBJ2-1 and V is TRBV5-4; D perhaps matches TRBD2 (6 bases). V was pared by 4 bases and J by 3 bases, with 23 bases between. Germline V gives CDR1 SGHNT, CDR2 YYREEE (reference sequence). The CDR3 has 18 amino acids. DNA of the CDR3: TGTGCCAGCAGCCAACCACAGAAGACGGGACTGGACTACAATGAGCAGTTCTTC. Protein sequence: CASSQPQKTGLDYNEQFF. The variable domain in full, with the rest retrieved from reference TRBV5-4 and TRBJ2-1, is ETGVTQSPTHLIKTRGQQVTLRCSSQSGHNTVSWYQQALGQGPQFIFQYYREEENGRGNFPPRFSGLQFPNYSSELNVNALELDDSALYLCASSQPQKTGLDYNEQFFGPGTRLTVL.

This clone was detected a few times. The chain carries TRBV9 and TRBJ1-1, with D unresolved. V was trimmed by 3 bases and J by 0 bases, leaving 12 bases between them. The CDR3 is 15 residues long. Germline CDR1 and CDR2: SGDLS and YYNGEE. CDR3 DNA sequence: TGTGCCAGCAGCGCCGGGGAGATTTTGAACACTGAAGCTTTCTTT. Residues: CASSAGEILNTEAFF. The variable domain in full, completed from reference TRBV9 and TRBJ1-1, reads DSGVTQTPKHLITATGQRVTLRCSPRSGDLSVYWYQQSLDQGLQFLIQYYNGEERAKGNILERFSAQQFPDLHSELNLSSLELGDSALYFCASSAGEILNTEAFFGQGTRLTVV.

The V and J genes are TRBV6-7 and TRBJ2-7; no definite D call. TRBV6-7 is an ORF; its function is uncertain. This CDR3 has 18 amino acids. Trimming took off 2 bases at V and 5 bases at J, with 25 bases between the two ends. CDR3 loop: CASSYRSPPVGLCHEQYF. DNA for the CDR3: TGTGCCAGCAGTTACCGTTCCCCCCCCGTTGGGTTATGTCACGAGCAGTACTTC.

This clone was seen more than once but under ten times. The J gene is TRBJ1-1, the V gene TRBV23-1, with 10 bases identical to TRBD1. TRBV23-1 is an ORF for which the function is uncertain. After removal of 3 bases from V and 0 bases from J, the junction contained 4 bases not matched to a gene. The CDR3 extends over 16 amino acids. The CDR3 DNA sequence: TGCGCCAGCAGTCATTCCGGGACAGGGGTGAACACTGAAGCTTTCTTT. This encodes CASSHSGTGVNTEAFF.

This chain links TRBV7-9 with TRBJ2-1, with 7 bases matching TRBD2. CDR1 is SEHNR, CDR2 FQNEAQ, per germline (reference sequence). The CDR3 is made up of 16 amino acids. V shed 1 base and J 1 base; nucleotides not matched to a gene: 4. This CDR3 reads CASSLEGGRSYNEQFF. The CDR3 DNA reads as TGTGCCAGCAGCTTAGAGGGCGGGAGATCCTACAATGAGCAGTTCTTC.

V is TRBV7-8 and J is TRBJ2-1, with TRBD2 identical over 8 bases. V lost 1 base, J lost 8 bases, and 10 bases stayed unmatched. This CDR3 is built from 16 residues. CDR1 and CDR2 from the germline V gene are SGHVS and FQNEAQ. The CDR3 spells CASSLEMREDLDEQFF. CDR3 DNA: TGTGCCAGCAGCTTAGAAATGCGGGAGGATCTGGATGAGCAGTTCTTC.

V and J are TRBV5-5 and TRBJ1-4; 8 nucleotides line up with TRBD1. V lost 4 bases and J lost 3; bases outside the gene matches: 5. The germline CDR1 and CDR2 sequences are SGHKS and YYEKEE (reference sequence). This CDR3 has 15 amino acids. The CDR3 loop is CASSPDRVPNEKLFF. CDR3 nucleotide sequence: TGTGCCAGCAGCCCGGACAGGGTACCTAATGAAAAACTGTTTTTT.

This chain uses TRBV12-5 with TRBJ2-3; tentative D call: TRBD1 (6 bases). V lost 1 base and J 2 bases, leaving 10 bases between the germline ends. This CDR3 is built from 15 residues. The germline gives CDR1 LGHNT, CDR2 FRNRAP. The CDR3 region has the DNA TGTGCTAGTGGTTTGGGGACAGCCGACACAGATACGCAGTATTTT. This sequence encodes CASGLGTADTDTQYF.

The chain links TRBV7-6 to TRBJ2-1, with D maybe TRBD1 (5 bases). In germline, CDR1 is SGHVS, CDR2 FNYEAQ. The V and J ends lost 1 base and 7 bases respectively, with 11 bases between them. The CDR3 extends over 14 amino acids. CDR3 bases: TGTGCCAGCAGCTTAGTAGGGGCCGGGAATGAGCAGTTCTTC. Its translation: CASSLVGAGNEQFF.

This sequence joins TRBV19 and TRBJ1-1; D is uncertain. This CDR3 is built from 11 residues. Trimming removed 3 bases at V and 1 base at J, with 0 bases between. The germline V gene has CDR1 LNHDA and CDR2 SQIVND (reference sequence). This CDR3 reads CASSMNTEAFF. In DNA, the CDR3 is TGTGCCAGTAGTATGAACACTGAAGCTTTCTTT.

The genes are TRBV7-8 and TRBJ1-5; possibly TRBD1 for D (5 bases). Germline CDR1 is SGHVS and CDR2 is FQNEAQ. Trimming took 6 bases from V and 7 from J, leaving 22 bases between them. CDR3 size: 16 residues. CDR3 coding DNA: TGTGCCAGCAGTCTTACCCAGGTCGGGGCAGGGCAGCCCCAGCATTTT. Translating it yields CASSLTQVGAGQPQHF.

This clone was seen a single time. The gene calls are TRBV27 and TRBJ2-1; D uncertain. Germline V CDR1 and CDR2: MNHEY, SMNVEV (reference sequence). With 3 bases removed from V and 9 bases from J, the gap between germline ends came to 9 bases. This CDR3 region has 12 residues. CDR3 in amino acids: CASSFGSGEQFF. For the CDR3, the DNA is TGTGCCAGCAGTTTCGGGTCTGGTGAGCAGTTCTTC.

This clone was seen a single time. The chain carries TRBV6-6 and TRBJ2-7; TRBD2 matches at 9 bases. The CDR3 has 13 amino acids. V shed 3 bases and J 4 bases; nucleotides not matched to a gene: 1. From germline, CDR1 is MNHNY and CDR2 SVGAGI (reference sequence). The CDR3 nucleotides are TGTGCCAGCAGTTATGCGGGAGGGTACGAGCAGTACTTC. Amino acids: CASSYAGGYEQYF.

This chain uses TRBV7-9 with TRBJ2-3; D uncertain. Germline CDR1 and CDR2: SEHNR and FQNEAQ (reference sequence). Trimming took off 4 bases at V and 4 bases at J, with 3 bases between the two ends. This CDR3 region has 11 residues. The CDR3 protein is CASSSSDTQYF. The CDR3 DNA reads TGTGCCAGCAGCTCATCAGATACGCAGTATTTT. Drawing the rest from reference TRBV7-9 and TRBJ2-3, the complete variable domain is DTGVSQNPRHKITKRGQNVTFRCDPISEHNRLYWYRQTLGQGPEFLTYFQNEAQLEKSRLLSDRFSAERPKGSFSTLEIQRTEQGDSAMYLCASSSSDTQYFGPGTRLTVL.

The rearrangement links TRBV11-2 to TRBJ2-2, with D uncertain. Germline loops: CDR1 SGHAT, CDR2 FQNNGV. Trimming cost V 1 base and J 2 bases, with 5 bases left between them. This CDR3 has 14 residues. The chain's CDR3 is CASSLVRNTGELFF. CDR3 nucleotide sequence: TGTGCCAGCAGCTTAGTTCGAAACACCGGGGAGCTGTTTTTT.

This chain links TRBV5-6 with TRBJ2-6; D gene ambiguous. Germline CDR1 is SGHDT and CDR2 is YYEEEE. V was pared by 2 bases and J by 0 bases, with 15 bases between. The CDR3 totals 18 residues. The CDR3 region has the DNA TGTGCCAGCAGCTTTCGTCCAGGACCTAACTCTGGGGCCAACGTCCTGACTTTC. This encodes CASSFRPGPNSGANVLTF.

This clone was seen a few times. This sequence joins TRBV25-1 and TRBJ2-7; D is possibly TRBD1 (5 bases). The CDR3 is 12 amino acids. V dropped 3 bases and J dropped 3 bases, with 6 bases sitting between them. The germline V gene has CDR1 MGHDK and CDR2 SYGVNS. In DNA, the CDR3 is TGTGCCAGCAGTGACAGGGTCTACGAGCAGTACTTC. Its protein is CASSDRVYEQYF.

V and J are TRBV5-6 and TRBJ1-1; 7 bases match TRBD1. Germline loops: CDR1 SGHDT, CDR2 YYEEEE. After removal of 7 bases from V and 1 base from J, the junction contained 7 bases not matched to a gene. The CDR3 consists of 14 residues. The CDR3 bases are TGTGCCAGCTTAGGGGGCGTAGGGAACACTGAAGCTTTCTTT. Translation gives CASLGGVGNTEAFF.